This T cell receptor beta chain originates from a study of blood T cell repertoires in COVID-19. Study context: Collection of acute and convalescent COVID-19 samples took place in the United States, Italy and Spain. PBMCs, B-cell-depleted T cells, or T cells were the source of the cDNA or gDNA that made up the material.

Participants spanned ages roughly 18 to 95 years and resided in 20 to 30 US areas. The germline V gene has CDR1 SGHRS and CDR2 YFSETQ. Trimming left V 4 bases short and J 5 bases short, with 15 bases between. This CDR3 is 15 amino acids long. Per the original data handling: Amplification from reference gene primers served as the basis for estimated nucleated cell counts. Data came from immunoSEQ multiplex PCR; TCRdb stores just in-frame clones and leaves some out. V and J calls and clone size are given by that table; D and trimming were obtained from the DNA. Of 110,000 to 150,000 clones in the sample, about nine tenths were seen once.

The chain is built from TRBV5-1 and TRBJ2-2; possible D gene TRBD2, 5 bases. This TCR derives from a man aged 55-75 years who had recovered from COVID-19. Sequencing was carried out using PBMCs or T cells enriched from blood (not recorded which). CDR3 nucleotides: TGCGCCAGCAGCGGATCTAGCCTAGGTACCGGGGAGCTGTTTTTT. It specifies CASSGSSLGTGELFF. Using reference TRBV5-1 and TRBJ2-2 for the parts outside the CDR3, the full variable domain is KAGVTQTPRYLIKTRGQQVTLSCSPISGHRSVSWYQQTPGQGLQFLFEYFSETQRNKGNFPGRFSGRQFSNSRSEMNVSTLELGDSALYLCASSGSSLGTGELFFGEGSRLTVL.